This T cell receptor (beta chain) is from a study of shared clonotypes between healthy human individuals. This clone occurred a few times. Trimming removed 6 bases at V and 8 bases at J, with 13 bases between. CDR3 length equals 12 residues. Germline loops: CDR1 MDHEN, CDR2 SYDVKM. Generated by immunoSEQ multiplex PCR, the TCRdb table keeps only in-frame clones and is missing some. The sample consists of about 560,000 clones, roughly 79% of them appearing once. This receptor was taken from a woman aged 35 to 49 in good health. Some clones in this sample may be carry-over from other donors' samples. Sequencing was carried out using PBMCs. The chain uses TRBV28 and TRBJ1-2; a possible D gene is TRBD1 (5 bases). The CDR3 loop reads CASSLKGWGYTF. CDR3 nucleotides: TGTGCCAGCAGCCTTAAGGGGTGGGGCTACACCTTC.